One T cell receptor (beta chain) is described in this entry. Its specificity is not known. Germline V gene sequence: CDR1 SEHNR, CDR2 FQNEAQ (reference sequence). The V gene lost 4 bases and the J gene lost 4 bases, with 16 bases spanning the gap. This CDR3 is 16 amino acids long. The data were taken from a study of CD8 T cells in Susac syndrome. Whole-study findings and limits: When the CD4+ T cell repertoires of patients with Susac syndrome were examined, they did not show any clonal expansion.

CD8+ and CD4+ T cells taken from blood had their TCR beta sequenced. The patients with Susac syndrome were individuals who fulfilled the recently defined diagnostic criteria for disease that was either definite or probable. CD8+ and CD4+ T cells were negatively isolated; TEMRA cells were FACS-enriched. An amount of RNA that ranged from roughly 0.5 to 1 ug was reverse transcribed with random hexamers. MiXCR, applied by TCRdb to the immunoSEQ multiplex PCR reads, yields one record per CDR3 protein. Among 210,000 or so distinct CDR3 sequences listed, 94% were seen once. Sequencing was performed on CD4+ T cells from PBMCs. The TCR was taken from a human donor with Susac syndrome. This rearrangement joins TRBV7-9 to TRBJ1-4; tentative D call: TRBD1 (6 bases). The CDR3 loop reads CASSSGARRINEKLFF. DNA for the CDR3: TGTGCCAGCAGCTCAGGGGCCAGACGGATTAATGAAAAACTGTTTTTT.